This T cell receptor (beta chain) was identified in a study of T cell changes during pregnancy in multiple sclerosis. The repertoire was sequenced with immunoSEQ multiplex PCR; TCRdb's copy has only in-frame clones and lacks some. The table includes about 59,000 clones, 92% detected once. This CDR3 contains 16 residues. The V gene's germline CDR1 is WSHSY and CDR2 SAAADI. The J segment lost 5 bases and the V segment lost 4 bases, leaving 8 bases of the junction unmatched. This clone appeared a single time. The chain couples TRBV10-2 to TRBJ1-5; 10 bases map to TRBD1. The origin of this receptor is a female donor in good health, enrolled as a control in a pregnancy study. The starting material was peripheral blood, obtained in the third trimester of pregnancy. In DNA form, the CDR3 reads TGCGCCAGCAGTGCTTGGGACAGGGGCCGCGATCAGCCCCAGCATTTT. Protein product: CASSAWDRGRDQPQHF.